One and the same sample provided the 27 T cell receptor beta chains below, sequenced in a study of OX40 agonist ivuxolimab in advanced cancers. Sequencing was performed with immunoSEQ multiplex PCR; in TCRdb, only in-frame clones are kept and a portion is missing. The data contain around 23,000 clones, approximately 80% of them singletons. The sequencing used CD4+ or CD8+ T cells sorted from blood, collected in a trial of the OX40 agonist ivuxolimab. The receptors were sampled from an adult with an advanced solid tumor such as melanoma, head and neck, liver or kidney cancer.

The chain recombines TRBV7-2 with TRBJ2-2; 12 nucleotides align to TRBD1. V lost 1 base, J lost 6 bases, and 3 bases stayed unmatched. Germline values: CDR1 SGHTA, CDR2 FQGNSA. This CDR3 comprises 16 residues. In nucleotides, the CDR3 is TGTGCCAGCAGCTTAGACGGGACAGGGGGCCCCGGGGAGCTGTTTTTT. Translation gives CASSLDGTGGPGELFF.

The CDR3 bases are TGCGCCAGCAGCCAAGTGGCTTACTACGAGCAGTACTTC. Translation: CASSQVAYYEQYF. V gene TRBV4-1 combines with J gene TRBJ2-7; D call uncertain. The CDR3 is 13 amino acids. The germline CDR1 and CDR2 sequences are MGHRA and YSYEKL. Trimming stripped 1 base from V and 3 bases from J, with 7 bases between.

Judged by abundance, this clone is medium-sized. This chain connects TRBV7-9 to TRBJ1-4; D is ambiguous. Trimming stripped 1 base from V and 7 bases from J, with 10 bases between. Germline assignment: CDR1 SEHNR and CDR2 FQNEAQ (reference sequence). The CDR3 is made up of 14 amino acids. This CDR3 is CASSLVRSGEKLFF. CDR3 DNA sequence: TGTGCCAGCAGCTTAGTTCGATCGGGTGAAAAACTGTTTTTT. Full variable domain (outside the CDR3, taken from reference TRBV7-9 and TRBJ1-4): DTGVSQNPRHKITKRGQNVTFRCDPISEHNRLYWYRQTLGQGPEFLTYFQNEAQLEKSRLLSDRFSAERPKGSFSTLEIQRTEQGDSAMYLCASSLVRSGEKLFFGSGTQLSVL.

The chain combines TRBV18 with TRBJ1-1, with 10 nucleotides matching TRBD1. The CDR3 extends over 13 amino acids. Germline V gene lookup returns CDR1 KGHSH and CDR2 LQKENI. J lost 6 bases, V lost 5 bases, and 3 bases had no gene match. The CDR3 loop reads CASSRDRGAEAFF. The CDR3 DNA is TGTGCCAGCTCAAGGGACAGGGGAGCTGAAGCTTTCTTT.

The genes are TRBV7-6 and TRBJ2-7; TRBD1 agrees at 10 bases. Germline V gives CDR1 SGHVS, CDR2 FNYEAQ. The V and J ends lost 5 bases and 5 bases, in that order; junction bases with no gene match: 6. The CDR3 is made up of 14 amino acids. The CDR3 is CASSLGTGEDEQYF. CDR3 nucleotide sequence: TGTGCCAGCAGCCTCGGGACAGGGGAGGACGAGCAGTACTTC.

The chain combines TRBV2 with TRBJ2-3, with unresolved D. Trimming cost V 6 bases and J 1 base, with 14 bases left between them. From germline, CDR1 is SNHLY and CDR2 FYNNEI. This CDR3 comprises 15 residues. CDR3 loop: CASRRTGGRTDTQYF. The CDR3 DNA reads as TGTGCCAGCAGACGGACGGGTGGTCGCACAGATACGCAGTATTTT.

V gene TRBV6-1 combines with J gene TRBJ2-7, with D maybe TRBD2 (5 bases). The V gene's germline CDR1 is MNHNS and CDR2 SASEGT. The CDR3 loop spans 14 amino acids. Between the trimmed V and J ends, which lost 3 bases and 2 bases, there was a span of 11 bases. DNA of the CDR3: TGTGCCAGCAGTGACGGGGTTGGGCCCTACGAGCAGTACTTC. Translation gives CASSDGVGPYEQYF.

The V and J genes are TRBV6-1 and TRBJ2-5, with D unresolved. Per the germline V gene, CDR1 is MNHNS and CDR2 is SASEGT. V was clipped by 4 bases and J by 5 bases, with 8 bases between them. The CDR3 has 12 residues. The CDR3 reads CASSVRYETQYF. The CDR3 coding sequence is TGTGCCAGCAGTGTTAGGTATGAGACCCAGTACTTC.

In nucleotides, the CDR3 is TGTGCCAGTAGTAGGGGGACAGGACTGGGCACTGAAGCTTTCTTT. The encoded protein is CASSRGTGLGTEAFF. V usage is TRBV19 and J usage is TRBJ1-1; 8 nucleotides agree with TRBD1. Germline V gene lookup returns CDR1 LNHDA and CDR2 SQIVND (reference sequence). The CDR3 spans 15 residues. J was trimmed by 4 bases and V by 4 bases; bases with no gene match: 8.

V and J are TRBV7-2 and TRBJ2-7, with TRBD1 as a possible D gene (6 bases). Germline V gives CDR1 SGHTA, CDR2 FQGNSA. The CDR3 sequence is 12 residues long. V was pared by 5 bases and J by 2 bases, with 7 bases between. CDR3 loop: CASSNRAYEQYF. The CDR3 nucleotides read TGTGCCAGCAGCAACAGGGCCTACGAGCAGTACTTC.

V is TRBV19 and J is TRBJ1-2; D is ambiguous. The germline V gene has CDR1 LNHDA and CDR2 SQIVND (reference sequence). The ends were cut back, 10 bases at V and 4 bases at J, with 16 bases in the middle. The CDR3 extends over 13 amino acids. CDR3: CATLEGFGYGYTF. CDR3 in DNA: TGTGCCACCCTAGAGGGTTTTGGCTATGGCTACACCTTC. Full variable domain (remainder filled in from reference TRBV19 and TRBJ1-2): DGGITQSPKYLFRKEGQNVTLSCEQNLNHDAMYWYRQDPGQGLRLIYYSQIVNDFQKGDIAEGYSVSREKKESFPLTVTSAQKNPTAFYLCATLEGFGYGYTFGSGTRLTVV.

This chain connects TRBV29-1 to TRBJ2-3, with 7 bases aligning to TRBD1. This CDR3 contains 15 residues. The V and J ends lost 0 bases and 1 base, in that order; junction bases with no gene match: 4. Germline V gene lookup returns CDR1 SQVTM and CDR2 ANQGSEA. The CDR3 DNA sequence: TGCAGCGTTGAAGATCTAGACAGGGGCACAGATACGCAGTATTTT. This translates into CSVEDLDRGTDTQYF.

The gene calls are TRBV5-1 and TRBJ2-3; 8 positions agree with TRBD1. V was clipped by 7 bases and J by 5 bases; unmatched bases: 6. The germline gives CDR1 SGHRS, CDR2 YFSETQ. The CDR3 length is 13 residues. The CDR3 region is CASRRGQEDTQYF. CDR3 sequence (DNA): TGCGCCAGCCGCAGGGGGCAGGAAGATACGCAGTATTTT.

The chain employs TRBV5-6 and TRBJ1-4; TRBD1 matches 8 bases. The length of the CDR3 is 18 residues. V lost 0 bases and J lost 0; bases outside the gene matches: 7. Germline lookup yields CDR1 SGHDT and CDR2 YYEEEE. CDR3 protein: CASSLGQGAPATNEKLFF. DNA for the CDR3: TGTGCCAGCAGCTTGGGGCAGGGGGCCCCTGCAACTAATGAAAAACTGTTTTTT.

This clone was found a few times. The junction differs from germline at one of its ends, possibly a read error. For the CDR3, the DNA is TGTGCCAGCAGTTCGGGACAGAAGAATTCACCCCTCCACTTT. This encodes CASSSGQKNSPLHF. J is TRBJ1-6 and V is TRBV10-3; 7 nucleotides agree with TRBD1. CDR3 size: 14 residues. CDR1 is ENHRY, CDR2 SYGVKD, per germline.

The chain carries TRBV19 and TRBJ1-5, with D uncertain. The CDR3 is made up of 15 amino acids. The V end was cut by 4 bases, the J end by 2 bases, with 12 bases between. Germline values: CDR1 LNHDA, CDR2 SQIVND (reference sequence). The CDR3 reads CASSKVGSGNQPQHF. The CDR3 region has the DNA TGTGCCAGTAGTAAAGTTGGGTCCGGCAATCAGCCCCAGCATTTT.

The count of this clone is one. The CDR3 region is CASSSTDGSNTEAFF. CDR3 DNA: TGTGCCAGCAGCTCGACGGACGGGTCGAACACTGAAGCTTTCTTT. The J gene is TRBJ1-1, the V gene TRBV9; D gene uncertain. CDR1 is SGDLS, CDR2 YYNGEE, per germline. V was cut by 4 bases and J by 1 base, with 14 bases left in between. This CDR3 spans 15 amino acids.

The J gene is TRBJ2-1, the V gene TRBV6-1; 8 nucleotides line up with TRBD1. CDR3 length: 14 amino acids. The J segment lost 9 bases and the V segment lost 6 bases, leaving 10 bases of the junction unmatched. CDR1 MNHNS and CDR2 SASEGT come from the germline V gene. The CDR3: CASRDRAAFTEQFF. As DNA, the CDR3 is TGTGCCAGCAGGGACAGGGCTGCTTTTACTGAGCAGTTCTTC.

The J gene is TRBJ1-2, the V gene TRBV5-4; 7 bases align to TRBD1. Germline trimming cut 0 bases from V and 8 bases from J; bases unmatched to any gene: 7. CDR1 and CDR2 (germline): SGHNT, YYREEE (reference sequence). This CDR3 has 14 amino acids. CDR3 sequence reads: CASSLVTGSKGYTF. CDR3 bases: TGTGCCAGCAGCTTGGTGACAGGGTCAAAAGGCTACACCTTC. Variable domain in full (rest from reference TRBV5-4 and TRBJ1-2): ETGVTQSPTHLIKTRGQQVTLRCSSQSGHNTVSWYQQALGQGPQFIFQYYREEENGRGNFPPRFSGLQFPNYSSELNVNALELDDSALYLCASSLVTGSKGYTFGSGTRLTVV.

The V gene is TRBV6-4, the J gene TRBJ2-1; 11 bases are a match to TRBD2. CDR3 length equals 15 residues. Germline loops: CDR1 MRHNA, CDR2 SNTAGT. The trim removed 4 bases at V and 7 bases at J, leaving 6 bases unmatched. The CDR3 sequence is CASSALAGGWNEQFF. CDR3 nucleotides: TGTGCCAGCAGTGCGTTAGCGGGAGGGTGGAATGAGCAGTTCTTC.

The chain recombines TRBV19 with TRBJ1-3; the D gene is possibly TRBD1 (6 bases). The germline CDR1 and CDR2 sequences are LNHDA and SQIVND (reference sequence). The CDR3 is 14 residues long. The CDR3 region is CGAAVQGLGNTIYF. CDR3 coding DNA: TGTGGAGCGGCTGTACAGGGATTAGGAAACACCATATATTTT.

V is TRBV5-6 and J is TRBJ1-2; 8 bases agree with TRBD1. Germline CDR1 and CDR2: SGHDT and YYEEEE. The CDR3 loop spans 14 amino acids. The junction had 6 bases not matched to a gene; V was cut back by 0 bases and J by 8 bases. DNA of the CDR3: TGTGCCAGCAGCTTGGGCGGACAGGGCGGCGGCTACACCTTC. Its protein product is CASSLGGQGGGYTF.

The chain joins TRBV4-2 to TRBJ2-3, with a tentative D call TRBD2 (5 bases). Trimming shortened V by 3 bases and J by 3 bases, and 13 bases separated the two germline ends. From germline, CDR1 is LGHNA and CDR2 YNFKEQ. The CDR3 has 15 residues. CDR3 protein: CASSQKRSETDTQYF. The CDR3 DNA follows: TGTGCCAGCAGCCAGAAACGTAGCGAAACAGATACGCAGTATTTT.

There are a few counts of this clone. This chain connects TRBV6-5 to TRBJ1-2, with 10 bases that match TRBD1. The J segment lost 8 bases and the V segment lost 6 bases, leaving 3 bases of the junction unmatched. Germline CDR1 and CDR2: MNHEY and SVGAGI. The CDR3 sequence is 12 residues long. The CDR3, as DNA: TGTGCCAGCAGAGGACAGGGGGGAGGCTACACCTTC. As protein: CASRGQGGGYTF.

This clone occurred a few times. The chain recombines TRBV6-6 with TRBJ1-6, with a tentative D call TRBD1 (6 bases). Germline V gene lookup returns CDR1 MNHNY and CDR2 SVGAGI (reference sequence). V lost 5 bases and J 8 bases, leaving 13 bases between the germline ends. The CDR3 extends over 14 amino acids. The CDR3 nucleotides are TGTGCCAGCAGTATGGACAGTTCCTATTCACCCCTCCACTTT. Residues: CASSMDSSYSPLHF.

The CDR3 sequence is CASSKQGINEQFF. CDR3 in DNA: TGTGCCAGTAGCAAACAGGGGATCAATGAGCAGTTCTTC. The chain is built from TRBV19 and TRBJ2-1; 7 nucleotides agree with TRBD1. The CDR3 sequence is 13 residues long. Germline V gives CDR1 LNHDA, CDR2 SQIVND (reference sequence). Unmatched junction bases numbered 5, after V lost 6 bases and J lost 6 bases.

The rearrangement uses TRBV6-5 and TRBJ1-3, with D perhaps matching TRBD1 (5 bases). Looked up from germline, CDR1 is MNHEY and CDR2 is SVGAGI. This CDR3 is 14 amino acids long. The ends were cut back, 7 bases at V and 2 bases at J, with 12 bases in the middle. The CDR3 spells CASTLGGAGNTIYF. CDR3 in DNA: TGTGCCAGCACCCTCGGGGGGGCTGGAAACACCATATATTTT.